This T cell receptor beta chain was sequenced in a study of T cells after yellow fever vaccination. Whole-study findings and limits: Faster peaking, at day 5 versus 15, marked a secondary response that was weaker.

For this clonotype: As yet, its antigen is unknown.

V was shortened by 4 bases and J by 7 bases, with 22 bases between the two germline ends. The CDR3 extends over 16 amino acids. Germline V gene sequence: CDR1 SGHDT, CDR2 YYEEEE. TCRdb reanalysed the 5' RACE reads using MiXCR and keeps one entry per CDR3 protein. Of about 320,000 distinct CDR3 sequences listed, about 10% were seen once; the top ten hold approximately 3.3%. The chain couples TRBV5-6 to TRBJ2-3; the D is unclear. The receptor comes from a man younger than 30 who received the YFV17D yellow fever vaccine. Source: CD4+ T cells sorted from PBMCs, taken 45 days after the yellow fever booster vaccination. The CDR3 DNA is TGTGCCAGCAGCCCGGGTCAAAGGGCGACCGGTTATACGCAGTATTTT. Its translation: CASSPGQRATGYTQYF.